Below are 4 T cell receptor beta chains sequenced from a single sample in a study of T-cell memory formation after mild COVID-19 (dated by TCRdb to the early 2020s). The library relied on 5' RACE. TCRdb shows the sequencer as Illumina NovaSeq 6000. TCRdb reprocessed the public reads (quality trimming at Q25 with fastp, clone calling with MiXCR) and kept in-frame beta chains. Each CDR3 protein appears once, grouped with its most common genes and DNA. This sample holds about 320,000 distinct CDR3 sequences; roughly an eighth were observed only once. The ten biggest clones cover about 21% of the sample. Material for sequencing was PBMCs or a T cell subset sorted from them (not recorded which). The receptors originated from a man aged 18 to 30 who had mild COVID-19 (a few samples of this study predate the infection). The sample titles of this study are shuffled in the database, so cell type and time point are left out; the donor was told from shared clones.

This clonotype was counted between two and nine times. V usage is TRBV7-9 and J usage is TRBJ2-2; D may correspond to TRBD1 or TRBD2 (5 bases each). Germline CDR1 is SEHNR and CDR2 is FQNEAQ (reference sequence). The V end was cut by 7 bases, the J end by 0 bases, with 18 bases between. This CDR3 spans 17 amino acids. The CDR3 coding sequence is TGTGCCAGCACCCTAGGGTGGGACCACGCGAACACCGGGGAGCTGTTTTTT. Its translation: CASTLGWDHANTGELFF. Drawing the rest from reference TRBV7-9 and TRBJ2-2, the complete variable domain is DTGVSQNPRHKITKRGQNVTFRCDPISEHNRLYWYRQTLGQGPEFLTYFQNEAQLEKSRLLSDRFSAERPKGSFSTLEIQRTEQGDSAMYLCASTLGWDHANTGELFFGEGSRLTVL.

This clonotype was observed a handful of times. The chain has TRBV7-2 and TRBJ2-5, with unresolved D. The germline V gene has CDR1 SGHTA and CDR2 FQGNSA. The length of the CDR3 is 13 residues. V was cut by 5 bases and J by 5 bases, with 12 bases left in between. The CDR3 bases are TGTGCCAGCAGCGTTGAAGTGAGGGAGACCCAGTACTTC. It codes for CASSVEVRETQYF.

The chain uses TRBV5-1 and TRBJ1-1; D is possibly TRBD1 (6 bases). Trimming removed 4 bases at V and 5 bases at J, with 15 bases between. CDR3 length: 14 residues. Germline V lookup: CDR1 SGHRS, CDR2 YFSETQ. The CDR3 reads CASSAYREVTEAFF. CDR3 in DNA: TGCGCCAGCAGCGCATACAGGGAGGTTACTGAAGCTTTCTTT.

This clonotype was found a few times. The chain is built from TRBV11-2 and TRBJ2-1; 10 bases match TRBD2. This CDR3 has 15 amino acids. J was trimmed by 4 bases and V by 6 bases; bases with no gene match: 6. CDR1 is SGHAT and CDR2 is FQNNGV in the germline V gene. Here the CDR3 DNA reads TGTGCCAGCAGGCCTAGCGGGGGTCTGTACAATGAGCAGTTCTTC. It yields the protein CASRPSGGLYNEQFF.